The 5 T cell receptor beta chains listed next were all sequenced from one sample in a study of blood T cells in healthy people across ages. The use of a sample-barcoded 5' primer and a J-beta primer mix characterized a second PCR of about 6 to 12 cycles. TCRdb redid the calling of the 5' RACE reads with MiXCR, one entry per CDR3 protein. The sample includes 710,000 or so distinct CDR3 sequences, less than 40% of them seen just once. Sequencing was carried out using blood. These receptors originate from a woman aged 80 or over in good health.

This clonotype turned up a few times. V is TRBV6-6 and J is TRBJ1-2; D possibly corresponds to TRBD1 (5 bases). CDR1 and CDR2 from the germline V gene are MNHNY and SVGAGI (reference sequence). V gave up 7 bases and J gave up 1 base, with 16 bases separating them. The CDR3 is 15 amino acids. The CDR3 loop reads CASTGTRFVNYGYTF. In DNA, the CDR3 is TGTGCCAGCACCGGGACCCGGTTTGTTAACTATGGCTACACCTTC.

The chain links TRBV20-1 to TRBJ2-7; 10 positions match TRBD1. Trimming removed 3 bases from V and 7 bases from J; junction bases left unmatched: 15. The CDR3 is 16 residues long. Germline loops: CDR1 DFQATT, CDR2 SNEGSKA (reference sequence). The CDR3: CSARGQGTTYWGEQYF. CDR3 sequence (DNA): TGCAGTGCTAGGGGACAGGGGACCACCTATTGGGGGGAGCAGTACTTC.

This clonotype was recorded many times. A clone one base away is much larger, so this may be a read error. The rearrangement uses TRBV10-3 and TRBJ2-1; 9 bases agree with TRBD1. The CDR3 contains 14 residues. Germline V gene data show CDR1 as ENHRY and CDR2 as SYGVKD. Trimming at V came to 6 bases and at J to 6 bases, leaving 6 bases not matched to a gene. Written as DNA, the CDR3 is TGTGCCATCAGGGGGGAGGACAGGGGCAATGAGCAGTTCTTC. Protein: CAIRGEDRGNEQFF.

Comment on this clonotype: A read error may be the cause here, since a much bigger clone is one base away. V is TRBV13 and J is TRBJ2-3; TRBD2 matches at 7 bases. The germline gives CDR1 PRHDT, CDR2 FYEKMQ (reference sequence). The CDR3 loop spans 15 amino acids. As DNA, the CDR3 is TGTGCCAGCAACTTAGCGGGTCGTCCCACAGATACGCAGTATTTT. Protein: CASNLAGRPTDTQYF.

This clonotype was counted many times. The genes are TRBV4-3 and TRBJ2-3; D possibly corresponds to TRBD1 (6 bases). The V end was cut by 0 bases, the J end by 5 bases, with 12 bases between. This CDR3 contains 15 residues. CDR1 is LGHNA, CDR2 YSLEER, per germline. This CDR3 reads CASSQEGASGDTQYF. CDR3 nucleotide sequence: TGCGCCAGCAGCCAAGAGGGGGCCTCTGGAGATACGCAGTATTTT.